The 7 T cell receptor beta chains in this list originate from one sample, sequenced in a study of Ad26.COV2.S vaccination and SARS-CoV-2 variants. Treatment noted: 15 to 20 received Ad26.COV2.S at low or high dose, single or two shots; 5 received placebo; per-sample allocation not given. Each sample was drawn 63 days after the first injection (of vaccine or placebo). Data came from immunoSEQ multiplex PCR; TCRdb stores just in-frame clones and leaves some out. The table records roughly 380,000 clones, about 85% of them present only once. Material: peripheral blood, obtained in a trial of Ad26.COV2.S vaccine versus placebo. These receptors came from a person aged 18-65 years who received the Ad26.COV2.S COVID-19 vaccine or a placebo.

V is TRBV6-5 and J is TRBJ2-1; 7 bases match TRBD2. Trimming cost V 1 base and J 0 bases; bases outside gene matches: 3. Germline V gene sequence: CDR1 MNHEY, CDR2 SVGAGI. This CDR3 contains 16 residues. For the CDR3, the DNA is TGTGCCAGCAGTTACTGGGGCGGGAGCTCCTACAATGAGCAGTTCTTC. It translates to CASSYWGGSSYNEQFF.

The V gene is TRBV5-4, the J gene TRBJ1-3; unclear D gene. The ends were cut back, 5 bases at V and 4 bases at J, with 10 bases in the middle. The CDR3 sequence is 13 residues long. Per germline, CDR1 SGHNT and CDR2 YYREEE (reference sequence). The CDR3: CASSGGSGNTIYF. DNA of the CDR3: TGTGCCAGCAGTGGAGGGTCCGGAAACACCATATATTTT.

The gene calls are TRBV19 and TRBJ2-1; 7 nucleotides align to TRBD2. CDR3 size: 16 residues. Germline loops: CDR1 LNHDA, CDR2 SQIVND (reference sequence). The junction had 13 bases not matched to a gene; V was cut back by 5 bases and J by 6 bases. The CDR3 DNA follows: TGTGCCAGTAGTTCCCCCACCGGGACTACCCTCAATGAGCAGTTCTTC. Translation: CASSSPTGTTLNEQFF.

In nucleotides, the CDR3 is TGTGCCAGCTCACCCCTCGATAGCAATCAGCCCCAGCATTTT. Protein product: CASSPLDSNQPQHF. The J gene is TRBJ1-5, the V gene TRBV18; D uncertain. This CDR3 is 14 amino acids long. Germline V gene lookup returns CDR1 KGHSH and CDR2 LQKENI. Trimming removed 3 bases from V and 0 bases from J, with 6 bases in between.

The chain recombines TRBV4-3 with TRBJ2-7, with 9 bases lining up with TRBD1. CDR3 length equals 16 residues. Trimming removed 0 bases from V and 4 bases from J; junction bases left unmatched: 7. Germline CDR1 is LGHNA and CDR2 is YSLEER. The CDR3, as DNA: TGCGCCAGCAGCCAAGATAAGGGACAGGGTTCGTACGAGCAGTACTTC. It yields the protein CASSQDKGQGSYEQYF.

This clone was found once. This rearrangement joins TRBV7-9 to TRBJ1-2; D is unclear. V was pared by 1 base and J by 4 bases, with 13 bases between. Germline V CDR1 and CDR2: SEHNR, FQNEAQ (reference sequence). This CDR3 region has 15 residues. In nucleotides, the CDR3 is TGTGCCAGCAGCTTAGGGCAGCAGAGCTCCTATGGCTACACCTTC. It translates to CASSLGQQSSYGYTF. Complete variable domain (other parts from reference TRBV7-9 and TRBJ1-2): DTGVSQNPRHKITKRGQNVTFRCDPISEHNRLYWYRQTLGQGPEFLTYFQNEAQLEKSRLLSDRFSAERPKGSFSTLEIQRTEQGDSAMYLCASSLGQQSSYGYTFGSGTRLTVV.

V usage is TRBV5-5 and J usage is TRBJ2-1; the D gene is possibly TRBD2 (7 bases). The V end was cut by 10 bases, the J end by 0 bases, with 14 bases between. This CDR3 comprises 14 residues. Looked up from germline, CDR1 is SGHKS and CDR2 is YYEKEE (reference sequence). For the CDR3, the DNA is TGTGCCGGGGGGGCGGCTAGCTCCTACAATGAGCAGTTCTTC. Its protein is CAGGAASSYNEQFF.